This T cell receptor beta chain was profiled in a study of T cell responses to AZD1222 COVID-19 vaccine. Repertoires were generated with immunoSEQ multiplex PCR, while TCRdb's copy carries only in-frame clones and drops some. The sample consists of 50,000 or so clones, over 80% of them appearing once. The sequence was collected from an adult in good health. This specimen was peripheral blood, taken on day 0 of AZD1222 vaccination.

CDR3 in amino acids: CASRETGAYNSPLHF. CDR3 DNA: TGTGCCAGCAGAGAAACAGGGGCCTATAATTCACCCCTCCACTTT. The rearrangement links TRBV2 to TRBJ1-6; 7 nucleotides line up with TRBD1. The CDR3 extends over 15 amino acids. Germline V gives CDR1 SNHLY, CDR2 FYNNEI. The trim removed 6 bases at V and 2 bases at J, leaving 4 bases unmatched.